The 31 T cell receptor beta chains below all came from one sample that was sequenced in a study of cytomegalovirus exposure and HLA in healthy donors. The PCR used 60 Vbeta and 13 Jbeta primers. Method: immunoSEQ multiplex PCR; TCRdb's copy keeps in-frame clones and lacks some. The repertoire holds 50,000 to 65,000 clones, with roughly 75% as singletons. The sequenced sample consisted of PBMCs. The receptors originated from a woman aged 40 to 50 in good health and CMV-seropositive.

The V gene is TRBV6-6, the J gene TRBJ1-1, with D possibly matching TRBD1 (6 bases). The length of the CDR3 is 13 residues. The germline V gene has CDR1 MNHNY and CDR2 SVGAGI (reference sequence). The V end was cut by 0 bases, the J end by 6 bases, with 8 bases between. The CDR3 nucleotides read TGTGCCAGCAGTTACTCGGGACACTCTGAAGCTTTCTTT. Translating it yields CASSYSGHSEAFF.

The chain carries TRBV10-3 and TRBJ2-3; 7 bases fit TRBD2. The CDR3 extends over 11 amino acids. Germline V CDR1 and CDR2: ENHRY, SYGVKD. V lost 11 bases to trimming and J lost 5 bases; unmatched junction nucleotides: 4. The CDR3 loop is CAARGEDTQYF. CDR3 coding DNA: TGTGCCGCTCGGGGGGAAGATACGCAGTATTTT.

V is TRBV30 and J is TRBJ2-1; no clear D. With 5 bases removed from V and 10 bases from J, the gap between germline ends came to 15 bases. The germline V gene encodes CDR1 GTSNPN and CDR2 SVGIG (reference sequence). This CDR3 is 12 amino acids long. CDR3 loop: CAWGDPLSEQFF. The CDR3 DNA sequence: TGTGCCTGGGGAGACCCCCTTTCGGAGCAGTTCTTC.

J is TRBJ2-5 and V is TRBV5-8; 12 nucleotides align to TRBD1. The end of the DNA fits TRBJ2-7 better, so the J call may be wrong. Germline V gene lookup returns CDR1 SGHTS and CDR2 YDEGEE. The CDR3 extends over 16 amino acids. CDR3 in DNA: TGTGCCAGCAGCCGAGGGACAGGGGGCATCTCCTACGAGCAGTACTTC. The encoded protein is CASSRGTGGISYEQYF.

This rearrangement joins TRBV5-1 to TRBJ2-5, with TRBD1 matching over 8 bases. Germline assignment: CDR1 SGHRS and CDR2 YFSETQ. The CDR3 contains 17 residues. With 0 bases clipped from V and 3 bases from J, the junction kept 10 bases outside the gene matches. CDR3 protein: CASSLDRGIGSEETQYF. The CDR3 nucleotides read TGCGCCAGCAGCTTGGACAGGGGGATAGGGTCGGAAGAGACCCAGTACTTC.

The CDR3 DNA is TGCGCCAGCAGCTTGGACAGCCCTAGCAATCAGCCCCAGCATTTT. This translates into CASSLDSPSNQPQHF. The chain uses TRBV5-1 and TRBJ1-5, with D uncertain. This CDR3 region has 15 residues. V was clipped by 0 bases and J by 0 bases, with 7 bases between them. Looked up from germline, CDR1 is SGHRS and CDR2 is YFSETQ. Looking up the rest from reference TRBV5-1 and TRBJ1-5 gives the full variable domain: KAGVTQTPRYLIKTRGQQVTLSCSPISGHRSVSWYQQTPGQGLQFLFEYFSETQRNKGNFPGRFSGRQFSNSRSEMNVSTLELGDSALYLCASSLDSPSNQPQHFGDGTRLSIL.

This clone occurred a few times. The rearrangement links TRBV5-1 to TRBJ2-5; 9 positions agree with TRBD2. This CDR3 spans 13 amino acids. V shed 7 bases, J shed 2 bases, and the junction held 3 bases outside the gene matches. Germline V CDR1 and CDR2: SGHRS, YFSETQ. The CDR3 loop is CASRGGGQETQYF. DNA for the CDR3: TGCGCCAGCCGCGGGGGGGGGCAAGAGACCCAGTACTTC.

This clone was observed a few times. The gene calls are TRBV30 and TRBJ1-5; 8 nucleotides agree with TRBD1. V lost 2 bases to trimming and J lost 5 bases; unmatched junction nucleotides: 2. The CDR3 has 13 amino acids. Germline V gene data show CDR1 as GTSNPN and CDR2 as SVGIG (reference sequence). This chain's CDR3 is CAWSPRGHQPQHF. DNA of the CDR3: TGTGCCTGGAGTCCCAGGGGGCATCAGCCCCAGCATTTT.

This clone was picked up one time. The gene calls are TRBV11-1 and TRBJ2-7; D gene uncertain. This CDR3 is built from 14 residues. Germline-derived CDR1 and CDR2 are SGHAT and FQDESV (reference sequence). V was cut by 2 bases and J by 0 bases, with 8 bases left in between. CDR3 region: CASSLTSVSYEQYF. The CDR3 region has the DNA TGTGCCAGCAGCTTAACCTCAGTCTCCTACGAGCAGTACTTC.

V gene TRBV29-1 combines with J gene TRBJ2-1, with TRBD2 matching over 10 bases. The V gene end was trimmed by 7 bases and the J gene end by 3 bases; junction bases not matched to a gene: 9. The germline V gene has CDR1 SQVTM and CDR2 ANQGSEA. The CDR3 spans 15 residues. The CDR3 loop reads CSAGERGGLYNEQFF. The CDR3 DNA is TGCAGCGCGGGGGAGCGGGGGGGCCTCTACAATGAGCAGTTCTTC.

This clone came up once. The chain carries TRBV5-1 and TRBJ2-4, with D possibly matching TRBD1 (5 bases). The CDR3 is made up of 15 amino acids. V was cut by 1 base and J by 5 bases, with 13 bases left in between. The germline V gene encodes CDR1 SGHRS and CDR2 YFSETQ. The CDR3, as DNA: TGCGCCAGCAGCTTGACGGTAGGGGCGGAAAACATTCAGTACTTC. This sequence encodes CASSLTVGAENIQYF.

This clone was recorded once. V usage is TRBV2 and J usage is TRBJ1-1; D perhaps matches TRBD1 (6 bases). Looked up from germline, CDR1 is SNHLY and CDR2 is FYNNEI. V dropped 10 bases and J dropped 0 bases, with 12 bases sitting between them. The CDR3 has 13 residues. The CDR3 loop is CATPTGMNTEAFF. CDR3 coding DNA: TGTGCCACCCCCACAGGGATGAACACTGAAGCTTTCTTT. The whole variable domain, filled in from reference TRBV2 and TRBJ1-1, reads EPEVTQTPSHQVTQMGQEVILRCVPISNHLYFYWYRQILGQKVEFLVSFYNNEISEKSEIFDDQFSVERPDGSNFTLKIRSTKLEDSAMYFCATPTGMNTEAFFGQGTRLTVV.

The sample holds one count of this clone. This chain uses TRBV30 with TRBJ1-1; possible D gene TRBD1, 5 bases. V was shortened by 2 bases and J by 1 base, with 8 bases between the two germline ends. The CDR3 runs to 13 residues. CDR1 is GTSNPN, CDR2 SVGIG, per germline (reference sequence). CDR3 sequence: CAWSRGQNTEAFF. DNA of the CDR3: TGTGCCTGGAGTAGGGGCCAGAACACTGAAGCTTTCTTT.

The chain recombines TRBV9 with TRBJ2-1; no clear D. The CDR3 loop spans 13 amino acids. V lost 2 bases, J lost 7 bases, and 10 bases lay in between. In germline, CDR1 is SGDLS, CDR2 YYNGEE. DNA of the CDR3: TGTGCCAGCAGCGTTCAACTGTCAAATGAGCAGTTCTTC. Translating it yields CASSVQLSNEQFF.

This chain links TRBV5-1 with TRBJ2-3; TRBD2 matches 7 bases. This CDR3 region has 16 residues. V was pared by 3 bases and J by 9 bases, with 16 bases of the junction left unmatched. The germline V gene has CDR1 SGHRS and CDR2 YFSETQ. The CDR3 bases are TGCGCCAGCAGCTCCGAGGGGAGGGGACCGGGGGAGACGCAGTATTTT. It specifies CASSSEGRGPGETQYF.

The chain is built from TRBV11-2 and TRBJ2-7; a possible D gene is TRBD1 (5 bases). The CDR3 spans 13 residues. V lost 3 bases and J 6 bases, leaving 12 bases between the germline ends. Germline CDR1 SGHAT, CDR2 FQNNGV. The CDR3 coding sequence is TGTGCCAGCAGCTTTGGCCAGGGAACCGAGCAGTACTTC. This encodes CASSFGQGTEQYF.

The rearrangement joins TRBV10-1 to TRBJ2-7, with a possible D match to TRBD2 (5 bases). This CDR3 comprises 13 residues. Germline CDR1 and CDR2: WNHNN and SYGVQD (reference sequence). Trimming pared 2 bases from V and 6 bases from J, leaving 11 bases between. CDR3 nucleotides: TGCGCCAGCAGTGAGGGATCCGGGGTCGAGCAGTACTTC. It specifies CASSEGSGVEQYF.

The chain is built from TRBV25-1 and TRBJ2-5, with 7 nucleotides matching TRBD1. The germline gives CDR1 MGHDK, CDR2 SYGVNS. Unmatched junction bases numbered 3, after V lost 4 bases and J lost 1 base. This CDR3 has 14 residues. DNA for the CDR3: TGTGCCAGCAGTGGTTGGGACAGCCAAGAGACCCAGTACTTC. It yields the protein CASSGWDSQETQYF.

The chain has TRBV29-1 and TRBJ1-1; possible D gene TRBD1, 6 bases. The CDR3 consists of 14 residues. CDR1 and CDR2 (germline): SQVTM, ANQGSEA. V was trimmed by 6 bases and J by 4 bases, leaving 18 bases between them. CDR3 nucleotide sequence: TGCAGCGTGGGGGTAGGGGGGGTTGTCACTGAAGCTTTCTTT. It specifies CSVGVGGVVTEAFF.

CDR3 nucleotide sequence: TGCGCCAGCAGCTTGAGGGGTCTAGAATACGAGCAGTACTTC. Its translation is CASSLRGLEYEQYF. This chain links TRBV5-1 with TRBJ2-7; D is possibly TRBD1 (5 bases). The CDR3 spans 14 residues. Germline loops: CDR1 SGHRS, CDR2 YFSETQ. The germline V and J ends were trimmed by 1 base and 4 bases, with 12 bases remaining between them.

This clone was recorded once. V is TRBV6-5 and J is TRBJ1-1; no clear D. The CDR3 extends over 11 amino acids. The germline V and J ends were trimmed by 5 bases and 7 bases, with 8 bases remaining between them. CDR1 and CDR2 (germline): MNHEY, SVGAGI. In nucleotides, the CDR3 is TGTGCCAGCAGTGAAGTCGGTGAAGCTTTCTTT. Translation gives CASSEVGEAFF.

This chain joins TRBV6-5 and TRBJ2-3; TRBD2 agrees at 10 bases. Germline V lookup: CDR1 MNHEY, CDR2 SVGAGI. CDR3 length equals 16 residues. The junction had 7 bases not matched to a gene; V was cut back by 4 bases and J by 3 bases. The CDR3 DNA follows: TGTGCCAGCAGTTGGGACAGCGGGGGGGGAACAGATACGCAGTATTTT. Protein: CASSWDSGGGTDTQYF.

This chain uses TRBV9 with TRBJ2-3; D is possibly TRBD2 (7 bases). This CDR3 has 16 amino acids. From germline, CDR1 is SGDLS and CDR2 YYNGEE. V was clipped by 5 bases and J by 0 bases, with 16 bases between them. Here the CDR3 DNA reads TGTGCCAGCAGTAGGGGGGCGGGGGAAAGCACAGATACGCAGTATTTT. Its translation is CASSRGAGESTDTQYF.

The chain joins TRBV6-5 to TRBJ1-1; the match to TRBD1 covers 8 bases. Germline trimming cut 8 bases from V and 5 bases from J; bases unmatched to any gene: 13. The germline V gene encodes CDR1 MNHEY and CDR2 SVGAGI. The CDR3 spans 15 residues. Here the CDR3 reads CASASRPTGETEAFF. CDR3 nucleotides: TGTGCCAGCGCTAGTCGACCGACAGGGGAAACTGAAGCTTTCTTT.

The chain combines TRBV19 with TRBJ1-5; D is ambiguous. Looked up from germline, CDR1 is LNHDA and CDR2 is SQIVND (reference sequence). The CDR3 sequence is 15 residues long. V was trimmed by 3 bases and J by 0 bases, leaving 9 bases between them. CDR3 protein: CASSIEVYSNQPQHF. The CDR3 DNA reads TGTGCCAGTAGTATTGAGGTTTATAGCAATCAGCCCCAGCATTTT.

As for this clone: This is likely a read error, given that the CDR3 carries no conserved phenylalanine or tryptophan at its end. The chain has TRBV5-4 and TRBJ1-1; 8 positions match TRBD1. Germline-derived CDR1 and CDR2 are SGHNT and YYREEE (reference sequence). The CDR3 has 15 residues. The V segment lost 4 bases and the J segment 1 base; nucleotides outside the gene matches: 6. The CDR3 coding sequence is TGTGCCAGCAGCGGACAGGGAACTGGGAACACTGAAGCTTTCTCT. This translates into CASSGQGTGNTEAFS.

The rearrangement uses TRBV5-4 and TRBJ1-3; D perhaps matches TRBD1 (6 bases). From germline, CDR1 is SGHNT and CDR2 YYREEE (reference sequence). Trimming removed 2 bases from V and 4 bases from J, with 13 bases in between. The CDR3 length is 15 residues. The CDR3 spells CASSFTGRWGNTIYF. DNA for the CDR3: TGTGCCAGCAGCTTCACAGGGAGATGGGGAAACACCATATATTTT. Full variable domain (missing parts from reference TRBV5-4 and TRBJ1-3): ETGVTQSPTHLIKTRGQQVTLRCSSQSGHNTVSWYQQALGQGPQFIFQYYREEENGRGNFPPRFSGLQFPNYSSELNVNALELDDSALYLCASSFTGRWGNTIYFGEGSWLTVV.

V gene TRBV14 combines with J gene TRBJ2-7, with D unresolved. Germline assignment: CDR1 SGHDN and CDR2 FVKESK. Trimming pared 1 base from V and 7 bases from J, leaving 11 bases between. The CDR3 extends over 13 amino acids. CDR3 nucleotide sequence: TGTGCCAGCAGCCAAGGAGCGAGTCAGGAGCAGTACTTC. Translation gives CASSQGASQEQYF.

The rearrangement links TRBV30 to TRBJ2-3; the match to TRBD2 covers 9 bases. Germline assignment: CDR1 GTSNPN and CDR2 SVGIG (reference sequence). V trimming: 2 bases; J trimming: 1 base; junction bases outside the gene matches: 7. This CDR3 is built from 16 residues. The CDR3 DNA reads as TGTGCCTGGAGTCGTCGCCGCGGGGGGGGCACAGATACGCAGTATTTT. Translated, it gives CAWSRRRGGGTDTQYF.

This clone appeared once. J is TRBJ2-7 and V is TRBV13, with TRBD2 identical over 8 bases. CDR3 length: 15 amino acids. Germline V gene sequence: CDR1 PRHDT, CDR2 FYEKMQ (reference sequence). V shed 5 bases, J shed 5 bases, and the junction held 11 bases outside the gene matches. In DNA, the CDR3 is TGTGCCAGCAGCGTTTTGGGGACTAGTTCCCACGAGCAGTACTTC. Its translation: CASSVLGTSSHEQYF.

The chain employs TRBV5-1 and TRBJ2-3; D unclear. This CDR3 has 15 amino acids. V lost 1 base, J lost 0 bases, and 9 bases lay in between. Per germline, CDR1 SGHRS and CDR2 YFSETQ. CDR3 residues: CASSLSATSTDTQYF. CDR3 DNA sequence: TGCGCCAGCAGCTTGAGTGCCACTAGCACAGATACGCAGTATTTT.